This entry features one T cell receptor beta chain sequence. The V gene lost 2 bases and the J gene lost 3 bases, with 10 bases spanning the gap. Germline-derived CDR1 and CDR2 are MNHEY and SVGAGI. The length of the CDR3 is 14 residues. TCRdb keeps only in-frame clones here, not all; method: immunoSEQ multiplex PCR. The sample comprises roughly 64,000 clones, 84% of which are singletons, and 2% to 3% rests with the top ten. The data belong to a study of OX40 agonist ivuxolimab in advanced cancers. V and J are TRBV6-5 and TRBJ1-1; D is undetermined. The clonotype comes from an adult with an advanced solid tumor such as melanoma, head and neck, liver or kidney cancer. Sequenced material: CD4+ or CD8+ T cells sorted from blood, taken in a trial of the OX40 agonist ivuxolimab. CDR3 region: CASSYLGFDTEAFF. DNA for the CDR3: TGTGCCAGCAGTTACCTTGGTTTTGACACTGAAGCTTTCTTT.